Sequencing of this T cell receptor (beta chain) was carried out in a study of Graves' ophthalmopathy and Graves' hyperthyroidism. This clonotype has only one observation. The antigen is not known. Study findings and constraints: Blood also carried most expanded thyroid clonotypes exceeding 0.001 frequency. In predicting ophthalmopathy progression, the model reached 65% to 71% sensitivity and under 85% specificity.

The TCR beta CDR3 regions underwent amplification from RNA transcripts. RT-PCR with HTBI primers came first, then second-round multiplex PCR. In TCRdb, the multiplex PCR reads were re-called with MiXCR into one record per CDR3 protein. The sample consists of roughly 600,000 distinct CDR3 sequences, approximately 37% of them appearing once. Germline CDR1 MNHEY, CDR2 SVGAGI. V lost 0 bases, J lost 4 bases, and 7 bases lay in between. There are 14 residues in the CDR3. The source material was peripheral blood or thyroid tissue (not recorded which). The rearrangement uses TRBV6-5 and TRBJ1-5; D remains unclear. This clonotype was obtained from an adult man with Graves' hyperthyroidism. CDR3 sequence reads: CASSYSYGNQPQHF. CDR3 coding DNA: TGTGCCAGCAGTTACTCGTACGGAAATCAGCCCCAGCATTTT.